These T cell receptor beta chains were read from a single sample in a study of shared T cell receptors in the human thymus. Method: immunoSEQ multiplex PCR; TCRdb's copy keeps in-frame clones and lacks some. The data contain about 380,000 clones, approximately 95% of them seen just once; the ten biggest clones take up around 0.019%. The sequenced sample was thymocytes. Receptors were obtained from a human donor. CDR3s include the opening cysteine and the closing phenylalanine or tryptophan. The order of the fields is D gene, clone size, V gene, J gene, CDR3 DNA, CDR3 protein. The D gene is left open where the match is weak. Expanded clones get a size class; other rows say once, few or many, or leave the size out.

d_gene: -
abundance: -
v_gene: TRBV21-1
j_gene: TRBJ2-7
CDR3nt: TGTGCCAGTCGGCGGGACAACTCCTACGAGCAGTACTTC
CDR3aa: CASRRDNSYEQYF

d_gene: -
abundance: -
v_gene: TRBV18
j_gene: TRBJ1-5
CDR3nt: TGTGCCAGCTCACCACCGGTACAGGGCAGCAATCAGCCCCAGCATTTT
CDR3aa: CASSPPVQGSNQPQHF

d_gene: -
abundance: -
v_gene: TRBV7-8
j_gene: TRBJ2-7
CDR3nt: TGTGCCAGCAGCAGAACGCCGACAGCGCCTACCTACGAGCAGTACTTC
CDR3aa: CASSRTPTAPTYEQYF

d_gene: -
abundance: -
v_gene: TRBV25-1
j_gene: TRBJ1-5
CDR3nt: TGTGCCAGCAGTGACTCGGCAGGGGTAAATCAGCCCCAGCATTTT
CDR3aa: CASSDSAGVNQPQHF

d_gene: TRBD1
abundance: -
v_gene: TRBV7-2
j_gene: TRBJ2-7
CDR3nt: TGTGCCAGCAGCTTAGATGGGACAGGGATCTCCTACGAGCAGTACTTC
CDR3aa: CASSLDGTGISYEQYF

d_gene: -
abundance: -
v_gene: TRBV6-4
j_gene: TRBJ1-1
CDR3nt: TGTGCCAGCAGTGCAGGACAGTCGAACACTGAAGCTTTCTTT
CDR3aa: CASSAGQSNTEAFF

d_gene: TRBD1
abundance: -
v_gene: TRBV28
j_gene: TRBJ1-4
CDR3nt: TGTGCCAGCAGTATCCGGGACAGGGTTTTAACTAATGAAAAACTGTTTTTT
CDR3aa: CASSIRDRVLTNEKLFF

d_gene: -
abundance: -
v_gene: TRBV27
j_gene: TRBJ1-5
CDR3nt: TGTGCCAGCAGGACAGGACGTAGCAATCAGCCCCAGCATTTT
CDR3aa: CASRTGRSNQPQHF

d_gene: -
abundance: -
v_gene: TRBV29-1
j_gene: TRBJ2-5
CDR3nt: TGCAGCGTCTGCCCCGGCCCGGGGCTCCGGTACCAAGAGACCCAGTACTTC
CDR3aa: CSVCPGPGLRYQETQYF

d_gene: TRBD1
abundance: -
v_gene: TRBV18
j_gene: TRBJ1-4
CDR3nt: TGTGCCAGCTCACCGGGTTTACAGGGGCCTAATGAAAAACTGTTTTTT
CDR3aa: CASSPGLQGPNEKLFF

d_gene: -
abundance: -
v_gene: TRBV19
j_gene: TRBJ1-2
CDR3nt: TGTGCCAGTAGTATCAGCGATATTGGCTACACCTTC
CDR3aa: CASSISDIGYTF

d_gene: -
abundance: -
v_gene: TRBV18
j_gene: TRBJ2-1
CDR3nt: TGTGCCAGCTCACCACGGGTAAAGGCTGACAATGAGCAGTTCTTC
CDR3aa: CASSPRVKADNEQFF

d_gene: TRBD2
abundance: -
v_gene: TRBV4-3
j_gene: TRBJ2-3
CDR3nt: TGCGCCAGCAGCCAAGATGCGGGAGGGCCCGATACGCAGTATTTT
CDR3aa: CASSQDAGGPDTQYF

d_gene: -
abundance: once
v_gene: TRBV7-6
j_gene: TRBJ2-1
CDR3nt: TGTGCCAGCAGCTTCGGGGTGGGGACCTTCTACAATGAGCAGTTCTTC
CDR3aa: CASSFGVGTFYNEQFF

d_gene: TRBD2
abundance: once
v_gene: TRBV5-5
j_gene: TRBJ2-7
CDR3nt: TGTGCCAGCAGCCCCCGTCGGGGACAGCGGGAGGGCGCTTACGAGCAGTACTTC
CDR3aa: CASSPRRGQREGAYEQYF

d_gene: TRBD2
abundance: -
v_gene: TRBV6-4
j_gene: TRBJ2-5
CDR3nt: TGTGCCAGCAGTGACCGGGGGGGAGAGACCCAGTACTTC
CDR3aa: CASSDRGGETQYF

d_gene: TRBD1
abundance: -
v_gene: TRBV25-1
j_gene: TRBJ2-5
CDR3nt: TGTGCCAGCAGTGAACCAACAGGGGGACAAGAGACCCAGTACTTC
CDR3aa: CASSEPTGGQETQYF

d_gene: TRBD1
abundance: -
v_gene: TRBV19
j_gene: TRBJ2-7
CDR3nt: TGTGCCAGTAGTTCTACAGGGGGCTCCTACGAGCAGTACTTC
CDR3aa: CASSSTGGSYEQYF

d_gene: -
abundance: -
v_gene: TRBV6-5
j_gene: TRBJ2-1
CDR3nt: TGTGCCAGCAGTTATACAGGAGACAATGAGCAGTTCTTC
CDR3aa: CASSYTGDNEQFF

d_gene: -
abundance: -
v_gene: TRBV11-1
j_gene: TRBJ2-1
CDR3nt: TGTGCCAGCAGCCCCCCAGGGCAGGGGTTGTTCTCCTACAATGAGCAGTTCTTC
CDR3aa: CASSPPGQGLFSYNEQFF

d_gene: -
abundance: -
v_gene: TRBV5-5
j_gene: TRBJ2-5
CDR3nt: TGTGCCACCAGTGGACCGAGCCAAGAGACCCAGTACTTC
CDR3aa: CATSGPSQETQYF

d_gene: TRBD2
abundance: -
v_gene: TRBV6-1
j_gene: TRBJ2-2
CDR3nt: TGTGCCAGCATTTCGGGACTAACTACCGGGGAGCTGTTTTTT
CDR3aa: CASISGLTTGELFF